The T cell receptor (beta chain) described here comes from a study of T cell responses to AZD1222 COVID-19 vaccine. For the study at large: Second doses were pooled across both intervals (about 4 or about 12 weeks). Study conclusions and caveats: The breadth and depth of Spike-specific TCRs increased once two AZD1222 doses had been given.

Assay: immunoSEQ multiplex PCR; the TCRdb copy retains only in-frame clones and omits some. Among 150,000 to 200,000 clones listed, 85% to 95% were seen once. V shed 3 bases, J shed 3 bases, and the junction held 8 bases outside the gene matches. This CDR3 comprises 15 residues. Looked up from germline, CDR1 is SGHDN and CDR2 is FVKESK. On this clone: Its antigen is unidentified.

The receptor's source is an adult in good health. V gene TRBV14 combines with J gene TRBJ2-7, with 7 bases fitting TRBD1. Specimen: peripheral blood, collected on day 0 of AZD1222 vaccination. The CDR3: CASSHSDRESYEQYF. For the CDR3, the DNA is TGTGCCAGCAGCCATTCCGACAGGGAAAGCTACGAGCAGTACTTC.